The 4 T cell receptor beta chains presented below share a single source sample, sequenced in a study of OX40 agonist ivuxolimab in advanced cancers. Method: immunoSEQ multiplex PCR; TCRdb's copy keeps in-frame clones and lacks some. The repertoire consists of about 39,000 clones, with more than 85% occurring once and the leading ten covering around 20%. The sequenced sample was CD4+ or CD8+ T cells sorted from blood, obtained in a trial of the OX40 agonist ivuxolimab. These receptor sequences come from an adult with an advanced solid tumor such as melanoma, head and neck, liver or kidney cancer.

The chain joins TRBV10-3 to TRBJ1-1; unclear D gene. This CDR3 is built from 13 residues. Germline V lookup: CDR1 ENHRY, CDR2 SYGVKD. Trimming stripped 6 bases from V and 0 bases from J, with 8 bases between. This chain's CDR3 is CAIRTSVNTEAFF. CDR3 DNA: TGTGCCATCAGGACGTCGGTGAACACTGAAGCTTTCTTT.

The rearrangement joins TRBV27 to TRBJ2-7, with TRBD1 matching 9 bases. The length of the CDR3 is 15 residues. V was clipped by 0 bases and J by 3 bases; unmatched bases: 3. Germline CDR1 reads MNHEY; CDR2 reads SMNVEV (reference sequence). This CDR3 is CASSLSGQGHYEQYF. The CDR3 region has the DNA TGTGCCAGCAGTTTATCGGGACAGGGTCACTACGAGCAGTACTTC.

The chain uses TRBV30 and TRBJ2-3; possibly TRBD2 for D (5 bases). The CDR3 has 13 amino acids. The V gene lost 2 bases and the J gene lost 0 bases, with 6 bases spanning the gap. The V gene's germline CDR1 is GTSNPN and CDR2 SVGIG (reference sequence). The CDR3 DNA follows: TGTGCCTGGAGTAGCGGAAGCACAGATACGCAGTATTTT. As protein: CAWSSGSTDTQYF. Complete variable domain (other parts from reference TRBV30 and TRBJ2-3): SQTIHQWPATLVQPVGSPLSLECTVEGTSNPNLYWYRQAAGRGLQLLFYSVGIGQISSEVPQNLSASRPQDRQFILSSKKLLLSDSGFYLCAWSSGSTDTQYFGPGTRLTVL.

In this sample, this clone turned up once. The V call is TRBV5-1, the J call TRBJ1-1; D may be TRBD1 (5 bases). Trimming removed 2 bases from V and 2 bases from J, with 10 bases in between. CDR1 and CDR2 from the germline V gene are SGHRS and YFSETQ. This CDR3 comprises 14 residues. The CDR3 sequence: CASSLYQGNTEAFF. The CDR3 DNA reads as TGCGCCAGCAGCTTATACCAGGGAAACACTGAAGCTTTCTTT.